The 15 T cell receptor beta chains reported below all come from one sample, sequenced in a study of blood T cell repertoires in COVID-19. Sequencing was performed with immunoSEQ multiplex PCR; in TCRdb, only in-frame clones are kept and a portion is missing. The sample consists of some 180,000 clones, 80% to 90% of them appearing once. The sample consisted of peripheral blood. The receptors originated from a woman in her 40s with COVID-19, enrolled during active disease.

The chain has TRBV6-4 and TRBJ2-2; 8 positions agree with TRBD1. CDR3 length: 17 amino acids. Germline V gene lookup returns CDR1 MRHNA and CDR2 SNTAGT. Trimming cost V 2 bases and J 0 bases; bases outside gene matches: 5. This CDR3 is CASSDGTGGANTGELFF. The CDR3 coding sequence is TGTGCCAGCAGTGACGGCACAGGGGGTGCGAACACCGGGGAGCTGTTTTTT.

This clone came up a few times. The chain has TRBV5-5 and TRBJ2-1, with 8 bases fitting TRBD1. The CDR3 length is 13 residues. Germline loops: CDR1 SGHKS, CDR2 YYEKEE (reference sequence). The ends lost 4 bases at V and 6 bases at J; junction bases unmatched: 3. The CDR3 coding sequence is TGTGCCAGCAGCGCACAGGGGGTCAATGAGCAGTTCTTC. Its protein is CASSAQGVNEQFF.

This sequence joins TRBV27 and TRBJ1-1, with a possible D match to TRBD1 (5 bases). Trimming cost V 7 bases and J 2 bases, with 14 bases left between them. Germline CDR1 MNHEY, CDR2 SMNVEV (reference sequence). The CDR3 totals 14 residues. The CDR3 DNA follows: TGTGCCAGCACTAAGTGGGGGGAAAACACTGAAGCTTTCTTT. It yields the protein CASTKWGENTEAFF.

The CDR3 nucleotides read TGTGCCAGCAGCTTATACAGGGCAGAGGATAACTATGGCTACACCTTC. Protein: CASSLYRAEDNYGYTF. The V call is TRBV11-2, the J call TRBJ1-2; D may be TRBD1 (6 bases). V was cut by 2 bases and J by 1 base, with 14 bases left in between. This CDR3 has 16 residues. Germline V gives CDR1 SGHAT, CDR2 FQNNGV.

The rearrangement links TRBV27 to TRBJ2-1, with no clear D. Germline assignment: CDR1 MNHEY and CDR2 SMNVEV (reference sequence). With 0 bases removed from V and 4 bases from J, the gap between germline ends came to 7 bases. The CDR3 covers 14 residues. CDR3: CASSLSVRYNEQFF. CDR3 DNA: TGTGCCAGCAGTTTATCGGTCAGGTACAATGAGCAGTTCTTC.

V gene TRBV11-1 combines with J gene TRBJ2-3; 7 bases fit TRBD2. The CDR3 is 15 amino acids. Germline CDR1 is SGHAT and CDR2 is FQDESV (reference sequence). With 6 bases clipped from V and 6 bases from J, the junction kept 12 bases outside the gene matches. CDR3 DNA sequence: TGTGCCAGCAGACGTGAGGGAGCGGGACTGGATACGCAGTATTTT. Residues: CASRREGAGLDTQYF.

The CDR3 DNA reads TGCAGCGTTGAGATAAGTGTGGCTAGCGGGAGATTGGGGACCGGGGAGCTGTTTTTT. This encodes CSVEISVASGRLGTGELFF. The genes are TRBV29-1 and TRBJ2-2, with TRBD2 matching over 10 bases. The junction had 18 bases not matched to a gene; V was cut back by 3 bases and J by 5 bases. Germline V gene lookup returns CDR1 SQVTM and CDR2 ANQGSEA. The length of the CDR3 is 19 residues.

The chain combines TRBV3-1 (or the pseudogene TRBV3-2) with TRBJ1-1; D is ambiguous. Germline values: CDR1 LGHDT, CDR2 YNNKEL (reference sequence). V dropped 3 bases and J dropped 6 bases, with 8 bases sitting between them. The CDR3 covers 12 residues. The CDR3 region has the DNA TGTGCCAGCAGCCAGGGGAGGGCTGAAGCTTTCTTT. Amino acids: CASSQGRAEAFF.

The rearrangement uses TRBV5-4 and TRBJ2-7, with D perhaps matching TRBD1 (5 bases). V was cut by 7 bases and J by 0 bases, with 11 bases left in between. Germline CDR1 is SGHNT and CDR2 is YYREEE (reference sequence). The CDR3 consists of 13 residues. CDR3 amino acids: CASSRVSSYEQYF. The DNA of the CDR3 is TGTGCCAGCTCCAGGGTCAGCTCCTACGAGCAGTACTTC.

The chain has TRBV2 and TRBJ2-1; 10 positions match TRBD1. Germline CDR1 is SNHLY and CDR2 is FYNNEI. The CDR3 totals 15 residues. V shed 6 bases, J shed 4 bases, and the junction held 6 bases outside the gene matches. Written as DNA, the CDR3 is TGTGCCAGCAGCGCCGGGACAGGGGTTTACAATGAGCAGTTCTTC. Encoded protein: CASSAGTGVYNEQFF.

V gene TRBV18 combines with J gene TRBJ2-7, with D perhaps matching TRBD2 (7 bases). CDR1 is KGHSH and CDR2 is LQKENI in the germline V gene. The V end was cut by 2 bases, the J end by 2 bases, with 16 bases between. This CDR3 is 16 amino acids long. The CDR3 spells CASSPGAGAPPYEQYV. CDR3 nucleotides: TGTGCCAGCTCACCAGGGGCGGGGGCGCCCCCCTACGAGCAGTACGTC.

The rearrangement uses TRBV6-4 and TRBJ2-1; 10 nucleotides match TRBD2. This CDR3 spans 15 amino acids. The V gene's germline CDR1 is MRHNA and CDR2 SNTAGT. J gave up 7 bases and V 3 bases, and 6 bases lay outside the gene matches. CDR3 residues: CASSEGAGGENEQFF. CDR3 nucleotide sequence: TGTGCCAGCAGTGAGGGAGCGGGGGGGGAGAATGAGCAGTTCTTC.

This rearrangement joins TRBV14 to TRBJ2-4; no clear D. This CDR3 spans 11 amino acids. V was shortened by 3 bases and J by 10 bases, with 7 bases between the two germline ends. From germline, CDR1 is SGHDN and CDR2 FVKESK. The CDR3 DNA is TGTGCCAGCAGCCATAAGAGGATTCAGTACTTC. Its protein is CASSHKRIQYF.

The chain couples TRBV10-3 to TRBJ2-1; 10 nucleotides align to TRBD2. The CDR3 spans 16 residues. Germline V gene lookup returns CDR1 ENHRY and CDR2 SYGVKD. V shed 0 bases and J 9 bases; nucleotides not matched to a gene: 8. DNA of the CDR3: TGTGCCATCAGTGAGTCGCTAGCGGGAGCGGGGAGTGAGCAGTTCTTC. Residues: CAISESLAGAGSEQFF.

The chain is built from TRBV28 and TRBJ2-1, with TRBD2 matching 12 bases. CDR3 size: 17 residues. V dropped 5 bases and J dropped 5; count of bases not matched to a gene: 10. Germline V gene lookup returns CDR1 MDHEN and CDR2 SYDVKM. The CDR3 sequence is CASSPTLAGGINNEQFF. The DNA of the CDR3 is TGTGCCAGCAGTCCAACCCTAGCGGGAGGGATCAACAATGAGCAGTTCTTC. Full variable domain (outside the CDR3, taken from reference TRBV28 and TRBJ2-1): DVKVTQSSRYLVKRTGEKVFLECVQDMDHENMFWYRQDPGLGLRLIYFSYDVKMKEKGDIPEGYSVSREKKERFSLILESASTNQTSMYLCASSPTLAGGINNEQFFGPGTRLTVL.